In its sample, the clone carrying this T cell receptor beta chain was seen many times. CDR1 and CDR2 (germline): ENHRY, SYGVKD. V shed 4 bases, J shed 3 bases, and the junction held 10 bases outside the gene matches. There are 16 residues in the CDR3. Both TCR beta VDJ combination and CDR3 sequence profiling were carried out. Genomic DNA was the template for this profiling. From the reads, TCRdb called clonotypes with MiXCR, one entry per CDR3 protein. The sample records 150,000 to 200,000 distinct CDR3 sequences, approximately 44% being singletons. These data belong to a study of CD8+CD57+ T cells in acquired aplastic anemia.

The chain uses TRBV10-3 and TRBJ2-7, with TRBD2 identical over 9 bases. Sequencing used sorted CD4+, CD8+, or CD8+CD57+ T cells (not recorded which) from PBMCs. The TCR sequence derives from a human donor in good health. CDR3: CAISGTIAGVGYEQYF. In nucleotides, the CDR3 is TGTGCCATCAGTGGGACTATAGCGGGGGTCGGCTACGAGCAGTACTTC.